This is a list of T cell receptor beta chains from one sample in a study of Graves' ophthalmopathy and Graves' hyperthyroidism. TCRdb re-analysed the multiplex PCR reads in MiXCR, keeping a single row per CDR3 protein. The sample lists about 400,000 distinct CDR3 sequences; 15% were seen once. What was sequenced was peripheral blood. All receptors come from a woman in her late teens or twenties with stable Graves' hyperthyroidism. Each CDR3 is given with its conserved first and last residue. Each record gives: CDR3 DNA, CDR3 protein, D gene, V gene, clone size, J gene. D genes are given only for firm matches. Size is omitted from some rows. Given values are once, few, many or a class for expanded clones.

DNA: TGCGCCAGCAGCTTGGATACTAGCGGGGGCCTCTTAGAGACCCAGTACTTC
CDR3: CASSLDTSGGLLETQYF
D: TRBD2
V: TRBV5-1
size: many
J: TRBJ2-5

DNA: TGTGCCACCGGTGGGACAGGGGACACCGGGGAGCTGTTTTTT
CDR3: CATGGTGDTGELFF
D: TRBD1
V: TRBV24-1
size: -
J: TRBJ2-2

DNA: TGCAGTGCTAGAAGAGCGGGGGGCCACAATGAGCAGTTCTTC
CDR3: CSARRAGGHNEQFF
D: TRBD2
V: TRBV20-1
size: few
J: TRBJ2-1

DNA: TGCAGTGCTAGGCGAGGTAGCGGAACCTACGAGCAGTACTTC
CDR3: CSARRGSGTYEQYF
D: -
V: TRBV20-1
size: many
J: TRBJ2-7

DNA: TGTGCCACCAGTGCCACACCTCCGGGACAGGGAGGCCCCCTCTCCTACGAGCAGTACTTC
CDR3: CATSATPPGQGGPLSYEQYF
D: TRBD1
V: TRBV24-1
size: many
J: TRBJ2-7

DNA: TGTGCCAGCAGCTTAGGCGGGGGACAGAACACTGAAGCTTTCTTT
CDR3: CASSLGGGQNTEAFF
D: -
V: TRBV7-3
size: many
J: TRBJ1-1

DNA: TGTGCCAGCACCCGCCCCAGGACTACCCTGGGGAACGAGCAGTACTTC
CDR3: CASTRPRTTLGNEQYF
D: -
V: TRBV6-2/TRBV6-3
size: few
J: TRBJ2-7

DNA: TGTGCCAGCAGCCCGGACCTCTACGAGCAGTACTTC
CDR3: CASSPDLYEQYF
D: -
V: TRBV7-9
size: few
J: TRBJ2-7

DNA: TGTGCCAGTAACACAGGGAATGACTATGGCTACACCTTC
CDR3: CASNTGNDYGYTF
D: -
V: TRBV19
size: few
J: TRBJ1-2

DNA: TGTGCCACCAGCAGACCCCCGGGGGGAGGGGGAGGAGCTTTCTTT
CDR3: CATSRPPGGGGGAFF
D: -
V: TRBV15
size: few
J: TRBJ1-1

DNA: TGTGCCAGCAGTTTATGGAGGACAGGTAGTGAGCAGTACTTC
CDR3: CASSLWRTGSEQYF
D: TRBD1
V: TRBV28
size: -
J: TRBJ2-7

DNA: TGTGCCAGTAGTATAGGCCCGGGACAGGGGGCTGGCTACACCTTC
CDR3: CASSIGPGQGAGYTF
D: TRBD1
V: TRBV19
size: many
J: TRBJ1-2

DNA: TGTGCCAGTAGTTCGAAACAGCTCTATGGCTACACCTTC
CDR3: CASSSKQLYGYTF
D: -
V: TRBV19
size: many
J: TRBJ1-2

DNA: TGTGCCAGCAGCTTACACACGACATTAGCCGGGGAGCTGTTTTTT
CDR3: CASSLHTTLAGELFF
D: -
V: TRBV7-9
size: -
J: TRBJ2-2

DNA: TGTGCCAGCAGTTACTACGAGGGGGCGCGTGATGGCTACACCTTC
CDR3: CASSYYEGARDGYTF
D: TRBD1
V: TRBV6-5
size: -
J: TRBJ1-2

DNA: TGTGCCACTTCCAGGGGAAGCAATCAGCCCCAGCATTTT
CDR3: CATSRGSNQPQHF
D: -
V: TRBV24-1
size: many
J: TRBJ1-5

DNA: TGTGCCAGCAGTTACCTCAGCGGGGGGCCGAACACCGGGGAGCTGTTTTTT
CDR3: CASSYLSGGPNTGELFF
D: TRBD2
V: TRBV6-2/TRBV6-3
size: many
J: TRBJ2-2

DNA: TGCAGTGCAGTCCTGGGGACAGGCAATCAGCCCCAGCATTTT
CDR3: CSAVLGTGNQPQHF
D: TRBD1
V: TRBV20-1
size: many
J: TRBJ1-5

DNA: TGTGCCAGCACCGAATGGGGGGGGGGTAGTGGCTACACCTTC
CDR3: CASTEWGGGSGYTF
D: -
V: TRBV6-1
size: few
J: TRBJ1-2

DNA: TGTGCCAGCAGTTCCGAGACTAGCGGGTCCTACGAGCAGTACTTC
CDR3: CASSSETSGSYEQYF
D: TRBD2
V: TRBV6-5
size: many
J: TRBJ2-7

DNA: TGTGCCAGCAGCGCAGACATGAACACTGAAGCTTTCTTT
CDR3: CASSADMNTEAFF
D: -
V: TRBV2
size: many
J: TRBJ1-1

DNA: TGTGCCAGCCAGGAAGCGAGCTCCTACGAGCAGTACTTC
CDR3: CASQEASSYEQYF
D: -
V: TRBV27
size: many
J: TRBJ2-7

DNA: TGTGCCAGCAGTGCACCGGACAGGATCGGAGAGACCCAGTACTTC
CDR3: CASSAPDRIGETQYF
D: TRBD1
V: TRBV28
size: -
J: TRBJ2-5

DNA: TGTGCCAGCAGCCCAGGGCCCTCCCAAGAGACCCAGTACTTC
CDR3: CASSPGPSQETQYF
D: -
V: TRBV6-1
size: many
J: TRBJ2-5

DNA: TGTGCCAGCAGTTACCTCCCTCAACCGAGCTCCTACGAGCAGTACTTC
CDR3: CASSYLPQPSSYEQYF
D: -
V: TRBV6-2/TRBV6-3
size: once
J: TRBJ2-7

DNA: TGTGCCATCAGCCGCGAAACCGGGACAGGGGTGTACGAGCAGTACTTC
CDR3: CAISRETGTGVYEQYF
D: TRBD1
V: TRBV10-3
size: -
J: TRBJ2-7

DNA: TGTGCCAGCAGTTTACCGAAGGCTTATAATTCGCCCCTCCACTTT
CDR3: CASSLPKAYNSPLHF
D: -
V: TRBV28
size: once
J: TRBJ1-6

DNA: TGTGCCAGCAGCTCGCCTGCTAACTATGGCTACATCTTC
CDR3: CASSSPANYGYIF
D: -
V: TRBV7-2
size: few
J: TRBJ1-2

DNA: TGTGCCAGCAGCTTAGAACGGTCCGAGCAGTACTTC
CDR3: CASSLERSEQYF
D: -
V: TRBV7-9
size: many
J: TRBJ2-7

DNA: TGCAGTGCCTTCGGGGGGGGATCCTACGAGCAGTACTTC
CDR3: CSAFGGGSYEQYF
D: TRBD2
V: TRBV20-1
size: many
J: TRBJ2-7

DNA: TGTGCCAGCACCCCGGGCAGCCGATACACTGAAGCTTTCTTT
CDR3: CASTPGSRYTEAFF
D: -
V: TRBV6-2/TRBV6-3
size: -
J: TRBJ1-1

DNA: TGCGCCAGCAGCTTAAACACCGGGACAGGGGGATGGAACACTGAAGCTTTCTTT
CDR3: CASSLNTGTGGWNTEAFF
D: TRBD1
V: TRBV5-1
size: many
J: TRBJ1-1

DNA: TGTGCCAGCAGTTCTACGATGGCCCTCCACTTT
CDR3: CASSSTMALHF
D: -
V: TRBV28
size: few
J: TRBJ1-6

DNA: TGTGCCAGCAGCTTAGAGGACGGTTTAGACACCTTC
CDR3: CASSLEDGLDTF
D: -
V: TRBV11-3
size: many
J: TRBJ1-2